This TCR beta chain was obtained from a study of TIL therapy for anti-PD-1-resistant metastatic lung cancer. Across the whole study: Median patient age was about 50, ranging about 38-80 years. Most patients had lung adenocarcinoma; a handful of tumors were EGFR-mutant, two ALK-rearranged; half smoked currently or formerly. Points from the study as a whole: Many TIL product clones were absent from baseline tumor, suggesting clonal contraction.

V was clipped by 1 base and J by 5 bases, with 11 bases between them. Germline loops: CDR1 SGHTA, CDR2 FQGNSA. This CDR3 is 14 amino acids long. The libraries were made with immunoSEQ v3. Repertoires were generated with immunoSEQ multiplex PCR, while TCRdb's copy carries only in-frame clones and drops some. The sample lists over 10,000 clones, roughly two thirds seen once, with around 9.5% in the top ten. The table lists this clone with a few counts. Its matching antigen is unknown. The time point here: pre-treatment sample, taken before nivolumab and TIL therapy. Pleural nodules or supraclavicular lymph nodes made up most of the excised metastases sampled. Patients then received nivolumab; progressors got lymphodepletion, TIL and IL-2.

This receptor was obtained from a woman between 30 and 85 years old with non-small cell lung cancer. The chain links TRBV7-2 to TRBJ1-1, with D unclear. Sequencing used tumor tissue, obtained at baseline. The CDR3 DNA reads TGTGCCAGCAGCTTAGGTATAAGTAGTACTGAAGCTTTCTTT. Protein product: CASSLGISSTEAFF.